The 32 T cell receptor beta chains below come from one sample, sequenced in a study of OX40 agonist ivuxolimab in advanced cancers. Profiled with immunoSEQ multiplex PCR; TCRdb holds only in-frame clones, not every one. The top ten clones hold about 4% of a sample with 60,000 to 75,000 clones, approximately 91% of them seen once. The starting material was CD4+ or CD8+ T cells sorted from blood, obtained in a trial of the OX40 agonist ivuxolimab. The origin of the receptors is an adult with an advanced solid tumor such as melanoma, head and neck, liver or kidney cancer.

The CDR3 region has the DNA TGCAGCGTTGCCTCTCTCGCGCAGGGGGCCAGCACAGATACGCAGTATTTT. Its protein product is CSVASLAQGASTDTQYF. The rearrangement links TRBV29-1 to TRBJ2-3; 8 positions match TRBD1. CDR3 size: 17 residues. CDR1 is SQVTM, CDR2 ANQGSEA, per germline. Trimming cost V 4 bases and J 0 bases; bases outside gene matches: 12.

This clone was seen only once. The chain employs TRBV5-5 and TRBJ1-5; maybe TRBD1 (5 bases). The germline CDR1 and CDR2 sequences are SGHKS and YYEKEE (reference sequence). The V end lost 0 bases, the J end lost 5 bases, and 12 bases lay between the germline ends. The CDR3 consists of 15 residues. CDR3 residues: CASSLDGAGHQPQHF. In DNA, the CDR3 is TGTGCCAGCAGCTTGGACGGGGCCGGGCATCAGCCCCAGCATTTT. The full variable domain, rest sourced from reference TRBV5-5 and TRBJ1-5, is DAGVTQSPTHLIKTRGQQVTLRCSPISGHKSVSWYQQVLGQGPQFIFQYYEKEERGRGNFPDRFSARQFPNYSSELNVNALLLGDSALYLCASSLDGAGHQPQHFGDGTRLSIL.

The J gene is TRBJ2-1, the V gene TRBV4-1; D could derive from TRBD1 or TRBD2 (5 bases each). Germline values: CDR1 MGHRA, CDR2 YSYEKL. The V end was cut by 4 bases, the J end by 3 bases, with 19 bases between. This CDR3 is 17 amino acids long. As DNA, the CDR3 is TGCGCCAGCAGCCTCCCGAGGGGTACCGACGACTACAATGAGCAGTTCTTC. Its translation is CASSLPRGTDDYNEQFF.

DNA of the CDR3: TGTGCCAGCTTATCGCTAGCGGGTCCTCAAGAGACCCAGTACTTC. This encodes CASLSLAGPQETQYF. The rearrangement links TRBV2 to TRBJ2-5; 8 positions agree with TRBD2. CDR1 SNHLY and CDR2 FYNNEI come from the germline V gene. The CDR3 covers 15 residues. The trim removed 8 bases at V and 2 bases at J, leaving 10 bases unmatched.

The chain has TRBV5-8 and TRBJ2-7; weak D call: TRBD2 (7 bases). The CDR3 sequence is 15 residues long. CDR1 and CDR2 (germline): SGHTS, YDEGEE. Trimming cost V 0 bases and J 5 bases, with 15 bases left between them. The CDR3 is CASSLDWGGRNEQYF. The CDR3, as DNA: TGTGCCAGCAGCTTGGATTGGGGGGGCCGAAACGAGCAGTACTTC.

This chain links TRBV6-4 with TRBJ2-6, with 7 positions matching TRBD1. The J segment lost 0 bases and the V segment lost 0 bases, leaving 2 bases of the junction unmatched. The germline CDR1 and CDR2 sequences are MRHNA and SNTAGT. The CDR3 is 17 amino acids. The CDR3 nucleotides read TGTGCCAGCAGTGACTCTAGGACAGGCTCTGGGGCCAACGTCCTGACTTTC. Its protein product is CASSDSRTGSGANVLTF.

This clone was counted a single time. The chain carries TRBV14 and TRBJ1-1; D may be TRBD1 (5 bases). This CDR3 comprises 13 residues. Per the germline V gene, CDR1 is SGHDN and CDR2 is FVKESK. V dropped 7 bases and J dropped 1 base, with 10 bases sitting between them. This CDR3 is CASMGRGNTEAFF. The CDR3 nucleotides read TGTGCCAGCATGGGGCGAGGGAACACTGAAGCTTTCTTT.

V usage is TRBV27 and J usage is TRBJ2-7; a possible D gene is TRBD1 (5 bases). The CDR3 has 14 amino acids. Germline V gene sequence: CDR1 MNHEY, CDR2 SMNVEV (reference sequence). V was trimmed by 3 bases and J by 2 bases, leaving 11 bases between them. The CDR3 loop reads CASSFLDTTYEQYF. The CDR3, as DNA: TGTGCCAGCAGTTTCCTGGACACGACCTACGAGCAGTACTTC.

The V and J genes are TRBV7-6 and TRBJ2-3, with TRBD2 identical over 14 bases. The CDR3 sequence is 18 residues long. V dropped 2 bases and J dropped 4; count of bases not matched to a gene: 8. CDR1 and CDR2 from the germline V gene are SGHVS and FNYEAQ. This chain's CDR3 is CASSLSGTSGSWSDTQYF. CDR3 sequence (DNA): TGTGCCAGCAGCTTATCCGGGACTAGCGGGAGCTGGTCAGATACGCAGTATTTT.

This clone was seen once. CDR3 nucleotide sequence: TGTGCCAGCAGCGCGGGACAGGACATCTATGGCTACACCTTC. It translates to CASSAGQDIYGYTF. This chain links TRBV11-2 with TRBJ1-2; 8 bases fit TRBD1. CDR1 and CDR2 (germline): SGHAT, FQNNGV. This CDR3 spans 14 amino acids. The V segment lost 5 bases and the J segment 4 bases; nucleotides outside the gene matches: 6.

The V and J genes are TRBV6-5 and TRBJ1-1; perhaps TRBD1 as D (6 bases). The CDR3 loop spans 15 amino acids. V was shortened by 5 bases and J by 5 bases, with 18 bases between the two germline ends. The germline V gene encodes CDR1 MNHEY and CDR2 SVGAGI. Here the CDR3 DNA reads TGTGCCAGCAGTCAAACACGGGGGGCGGTTACTGAAGCTTTCTTT. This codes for CASSQTRGAVTEAFF.

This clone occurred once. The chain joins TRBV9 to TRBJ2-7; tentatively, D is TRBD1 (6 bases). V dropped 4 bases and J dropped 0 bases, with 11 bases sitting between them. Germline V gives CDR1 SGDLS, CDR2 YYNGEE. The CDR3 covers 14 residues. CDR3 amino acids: CASSPGQNSYEQYF. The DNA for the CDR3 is TGTGCCAGCAGCCCCGGACAGAACTCCTACGAGCAGTACTTC.

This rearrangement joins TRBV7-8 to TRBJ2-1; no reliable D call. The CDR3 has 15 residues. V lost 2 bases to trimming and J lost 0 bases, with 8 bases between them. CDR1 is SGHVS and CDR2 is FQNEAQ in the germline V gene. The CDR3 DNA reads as TGTGCCAGCAGCTTATGGGTTAGCTCCTACAATGAGCAGTTCTTC. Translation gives CASSLWVSSYNEQFF.

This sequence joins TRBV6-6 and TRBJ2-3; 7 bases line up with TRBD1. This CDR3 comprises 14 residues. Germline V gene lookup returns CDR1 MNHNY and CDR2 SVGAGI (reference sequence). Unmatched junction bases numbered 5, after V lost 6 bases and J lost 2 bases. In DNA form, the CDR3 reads TGTGCCAGCAGCCCGGGACAGCTCACAGATACGCAGTATTTT. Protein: CASSPGQLTDTQYF.

The DNA for the CDR3 is TGTGCCAGCAGTCGGGCCCAGAGCTCCTACAATGAGCAGTTCTTC. Its protein product is CASSRAQSSYNEQFF. The gene calls are TRBV7-6 and TRBJ2-1; unclear D gene. Germline V gene data show CDR1 as SGHVS and CDR2 as FNYEAQ. The CDR3 runs 15 residues. The germline V and J ends were trimmed by 6 bases and 0 bases, with 12 bases remaining between them.

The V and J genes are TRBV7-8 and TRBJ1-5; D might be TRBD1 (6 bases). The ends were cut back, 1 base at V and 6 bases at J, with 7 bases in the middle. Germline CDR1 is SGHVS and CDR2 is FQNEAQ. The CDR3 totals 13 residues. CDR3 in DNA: TGTGCCAGCAGCTTAGGGGGGCCTCAGCCCCAGCATTTT. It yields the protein CASSLGGPQPQHF.

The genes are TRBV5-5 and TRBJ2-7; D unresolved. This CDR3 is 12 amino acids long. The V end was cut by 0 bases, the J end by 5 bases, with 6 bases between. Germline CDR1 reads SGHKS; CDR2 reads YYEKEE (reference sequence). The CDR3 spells CASSLGVHEQYF. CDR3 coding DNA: TGTGCCAGCAGCTTGGGGGTACACGAGCAGTACTTC.

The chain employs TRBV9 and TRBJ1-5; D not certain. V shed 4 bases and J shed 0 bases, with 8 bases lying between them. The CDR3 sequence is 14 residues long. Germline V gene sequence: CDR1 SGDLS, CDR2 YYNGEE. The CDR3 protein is CASSPGNSNQPQHF. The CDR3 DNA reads TGTGCCAGCAGCCCCGGGAATAGCAATCAGCCCCAGCATTTT.

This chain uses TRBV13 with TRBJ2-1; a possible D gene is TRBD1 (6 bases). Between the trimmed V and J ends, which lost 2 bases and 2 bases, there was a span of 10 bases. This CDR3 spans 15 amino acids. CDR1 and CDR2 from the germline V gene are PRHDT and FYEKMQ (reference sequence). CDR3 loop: CASSLRGGAYNEQFF. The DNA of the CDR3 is TGTGCCAGCAGCTTACGAGGGGGAGCCTACAATGAGCAGTTCTTC.

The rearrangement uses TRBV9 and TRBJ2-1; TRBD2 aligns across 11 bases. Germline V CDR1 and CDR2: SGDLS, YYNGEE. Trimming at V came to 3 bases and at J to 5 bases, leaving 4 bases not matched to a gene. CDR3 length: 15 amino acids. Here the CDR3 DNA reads TGTGCCAGCAGCGCGGGGACTAGCGGTAACAATGAGCAGTTCTTC. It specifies CASSAGTSGNNEQFF.

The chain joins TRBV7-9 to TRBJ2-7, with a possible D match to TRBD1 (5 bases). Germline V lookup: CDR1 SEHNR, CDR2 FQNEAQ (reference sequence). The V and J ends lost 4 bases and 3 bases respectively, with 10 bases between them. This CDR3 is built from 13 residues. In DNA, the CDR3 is TGTGCCAGCAGCTCAATCAGGGACTACGAGCAGTACTTC. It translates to CASSSIRDYEQYF. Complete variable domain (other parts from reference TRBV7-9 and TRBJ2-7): DTGVSQNPRHKITKRGQNVTFRCDPISEHNRLYWYRQTLGQGPEFLTYFQNEAQLEKSRLLSDRFSAERPKGSFSTLEIQRTEQGDSAMYLCASSSIRDYEQYFGPGTRLTVT.

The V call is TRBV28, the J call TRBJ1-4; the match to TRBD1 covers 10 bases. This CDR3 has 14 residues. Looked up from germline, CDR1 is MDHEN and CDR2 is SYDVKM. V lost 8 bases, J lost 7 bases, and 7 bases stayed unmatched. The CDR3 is CASGSTGGSEKLFF. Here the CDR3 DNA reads TGTGCCAGCGGATCGACAGGGGGCTCTGAAAAACTGTTTTTT.

Here the CDR3 reads CASSIVNRGPTEAFF. For the CDR3, the DNA is TGTGCCAGTAGTATAGTAAACAGGGGGCCCACTGAAGCTTTCTTT. The chain recombines TRBV19 with TRBJ1-1, with TRBD1 identical over 9 bases. CDR3 size: 15 residues. Germline CDR1 reads LNHDA; CDR2 reads SQIVND (reference sequence). Unmatched junction bases numbered 4, after V lost 1 base and J lost 4 bases.

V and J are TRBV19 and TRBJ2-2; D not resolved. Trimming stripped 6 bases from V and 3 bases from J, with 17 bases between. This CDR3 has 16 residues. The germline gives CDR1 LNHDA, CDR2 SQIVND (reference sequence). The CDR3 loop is CASSFRVALDTGELFF. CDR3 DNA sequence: TGTGCCAGTAGCTTTAGGGTTGCGTTGGACACCGGGGAGCTGTTTTTT.

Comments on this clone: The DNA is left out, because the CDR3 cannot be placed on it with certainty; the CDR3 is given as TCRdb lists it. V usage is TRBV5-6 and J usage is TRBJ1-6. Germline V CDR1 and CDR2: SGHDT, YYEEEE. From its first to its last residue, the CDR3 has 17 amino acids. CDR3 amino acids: CASSTWGAGSAVRRPHF.

In DNA, the CDR3 is TGTGCCAGCAGTCCGTGGACAGGGGGCTACGAGCAGTACTTC. Protein: CASSPWTGGYEQYF. This chain links TRBV27 with TRBJ2-7; TRBD1 matches at 10 bases. Germline V gives CDR1 MNHEY, CDR2 SMNVEV (reference sequence). The CDR3 contains 14 residues. The junction had 4 bases not matched to a gene; V was cut back by 5 bases and J by 3 bases.

The CDR3 coding sequence is TGCGCCAGCAGCTTGGTTTGGCAGAACACCGGGGAGCTGTTTTTT. Protein: CASSLVWQNTGELFF. The chain has TRBV5-1 and TRBJ2-2; the D is unclear. This CDR3 has 15 amino acids. Trimming cost V 0 bases and J 1 base, with 7 bases left between them. Germline V CDR1 and CDR2: SGHRS, YFSETQ.

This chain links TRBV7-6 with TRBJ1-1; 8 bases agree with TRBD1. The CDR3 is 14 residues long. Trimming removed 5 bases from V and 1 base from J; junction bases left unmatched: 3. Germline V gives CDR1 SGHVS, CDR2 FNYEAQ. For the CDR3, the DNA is TGTGCCAGCAGCCCAGGACAGGGGAACACTGAAGCTTTCTTT. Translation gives CASSPGQGNTEAFF.

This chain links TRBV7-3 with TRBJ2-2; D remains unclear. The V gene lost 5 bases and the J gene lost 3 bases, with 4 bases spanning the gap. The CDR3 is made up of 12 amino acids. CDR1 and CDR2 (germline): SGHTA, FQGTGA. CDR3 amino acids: CASSEDTGELFF. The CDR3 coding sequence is TGTGCCAGCAGCGAAGACACCGGGGAGCTGTTTTTT.

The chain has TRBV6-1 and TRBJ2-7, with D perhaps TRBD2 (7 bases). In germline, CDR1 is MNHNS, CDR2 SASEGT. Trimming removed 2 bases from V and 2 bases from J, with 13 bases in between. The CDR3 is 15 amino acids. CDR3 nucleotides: TGTGCCAGCAGTGAACCGACGGGGGGCCCCTACGAGCAGTACTTC. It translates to CASSEPTGGPYEQYF.

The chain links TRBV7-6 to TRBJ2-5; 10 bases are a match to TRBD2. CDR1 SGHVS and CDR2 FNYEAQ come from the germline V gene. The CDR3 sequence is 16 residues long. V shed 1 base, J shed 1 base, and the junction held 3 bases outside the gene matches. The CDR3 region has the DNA TGTGCCAGCAGCTTAGTTCTAGCGGGGGCCCAAGAGACCCAGTACTTC. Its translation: CASSLVLAGAQETQYF.

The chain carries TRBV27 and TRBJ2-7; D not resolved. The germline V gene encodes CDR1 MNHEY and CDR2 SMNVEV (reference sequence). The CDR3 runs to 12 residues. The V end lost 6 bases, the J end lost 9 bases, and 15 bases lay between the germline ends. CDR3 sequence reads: CASSPFGVGQYF. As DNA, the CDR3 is TGTGCCAGCAGCCCATTTGGAGTCGGGCAGTACTTC.